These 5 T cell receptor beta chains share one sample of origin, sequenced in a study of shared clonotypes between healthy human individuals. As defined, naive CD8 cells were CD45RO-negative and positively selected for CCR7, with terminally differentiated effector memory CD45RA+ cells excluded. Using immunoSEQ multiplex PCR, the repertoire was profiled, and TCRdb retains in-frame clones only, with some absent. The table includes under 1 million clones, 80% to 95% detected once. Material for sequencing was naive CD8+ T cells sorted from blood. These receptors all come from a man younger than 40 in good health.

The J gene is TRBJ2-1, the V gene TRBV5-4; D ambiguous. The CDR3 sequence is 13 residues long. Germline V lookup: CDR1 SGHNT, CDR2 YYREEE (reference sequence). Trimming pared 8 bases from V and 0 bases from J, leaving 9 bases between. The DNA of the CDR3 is TGTGCCAGTAAGGCTAGCTCCTACAATGAGCAGTTCTTC. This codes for CASKASSYNEQFF.

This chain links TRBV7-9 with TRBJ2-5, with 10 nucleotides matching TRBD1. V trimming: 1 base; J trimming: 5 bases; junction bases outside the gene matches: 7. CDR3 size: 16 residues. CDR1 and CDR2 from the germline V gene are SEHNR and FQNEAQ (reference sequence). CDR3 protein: CASSLVGQGNGETQYF. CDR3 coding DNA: TGTGCCAGCAGCTTAGTGGGACAGGGGAACGGGGAGACCCAGTACTTC.

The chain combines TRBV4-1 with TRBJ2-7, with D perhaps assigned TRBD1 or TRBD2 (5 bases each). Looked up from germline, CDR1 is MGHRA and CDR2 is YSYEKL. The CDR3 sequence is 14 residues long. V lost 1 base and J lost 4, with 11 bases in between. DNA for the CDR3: TGCGCCAGCAGCCAAGCTGTTGGGGGTTACGAGCAGTACTTC. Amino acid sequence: CASSQAVGGYEQYF.

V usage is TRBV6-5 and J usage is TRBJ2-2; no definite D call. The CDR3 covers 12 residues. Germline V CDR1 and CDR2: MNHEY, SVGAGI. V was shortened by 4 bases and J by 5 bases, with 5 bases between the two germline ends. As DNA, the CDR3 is TGTGCCAGCAGTTTCATTACCGGGGAGCTGTTTTTT. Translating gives CASSFITGELFF.

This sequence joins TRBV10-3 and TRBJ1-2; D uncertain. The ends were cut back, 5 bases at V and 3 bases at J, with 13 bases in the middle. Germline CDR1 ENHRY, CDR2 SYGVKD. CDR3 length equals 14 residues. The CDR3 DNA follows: TGTGCCATCAGTCGGGCAGCCATATACTATGGCTACACCTTC. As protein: CAISRAAIYYGYTF.